This T cell receptor beta chain was recovered during a study of cytomegalovirus exposure and HLA in healthy donors. Study as a whole: Prior work identified 100 million to 130 million unique TCR beta sequences in 150 million to 200 million T cells. Findings of the study overall: A later look showed TCR association rates differing by HLA locus, highest for DRB1 and lowest for HLA-C. Earlier analysis yielded a pattern in which most TCR beta V segments were productive about 90% or about 30% of the time. Later analysis identified a missense DCLRE1C variant that was linked to TCR beta V- and J-gene trimming.

Germline V CDR1 and CDR2: MNHEY, SVGAGI. CDR3 size: 16 residues. With 2 bases removed from V and 4 bases from J, the gap between germline ends came to 15 bases. Note on this clone: As yet, its antigen is unknown.

Primers: 60 Vbeta forward and 13 Jbeta reverse. Generated by immunoSEQ multiplex PCR, the TCRdb table keeps only in-frame clones and is missing some. This repertoire shows roughly 120,000 clones, around 76% found once; its top ten account for more than 15%. Sequenced material: PBMCs. The sequence was collected from a man in his forties or fifties in good health and CMV-seropositive. V is TRBV6-5 and J is TRBJ1-5, with D hard to call. The CDR3 loop reads CASSYGGPSANQPQHF. Written as DNA, the CDR3 is TGTGCCAGCAGTTACGGAGGTCCATCAGCGAATCAGCCCCAGCATTTT.